The clone carrying this T cell receptor (beta chain) was counted many times. The sample belongs to a study of T cells in Graves' hyperthyroidism and ophthalmopathy. V gave up 0 bases and J gave up 5 bases, with 19 bases separating them. CDR1 DFQATT and CDR2 SNEGSKA come from the germline V gene (reference sequence). The CDR3 sequence is 16 residues long. TCR beta CDR3 regions were amplified from RNA. In the first-round RT-PCR of the TCR CDR3, the HTBI primer set was used. One entry per CDR3 protein results from TCRdb running MiXCR on the multiplex PCR reads. The sample includes 530,000 or so distinct CDR3 sequences, around a quarter seen only once; the top ten take roughly 12%.

Sequencing was carried out using blood. The chain employs TRBV20-1 and TRBJ2-5; no clear D gene. The TCR was taken from a woman aged 30 to 39 with Graves' ophthalmopathy. CDR3 residues: CSAREGLTYFGETQYF. In DNA form, the CDR3 reads TGCAGTGCTAGAGAGGGTCTGACTTATTTCGGGGAGACCCAGTACTTC.